This T cell receptor (beta chain) emerged from a study of vaccination and CD4 T cells after COVID-19 (dated by TCRdb to the early 2020s). Regarding the research as a whole: Convalescent patients had a positive SARS-CoV-2 result on nasal swab PCR, and of these patients, several had mild disease and one had severe disease. Control cultures used a CEFX viral epitope pool as positive control, an HIV-1 Nef peptide pool as negative control, or no peptide. The convalescent cohort included six males and four females, with two Hispanic individuals, seven Caucasians, two Asians and one multiracial person. Each participant got two doses of either the Pfizer-BioNTech BNT162b2 vaccine (n=8) or the Moderna mRNA-1273 vaccine (n=2). In under 13 COVID-19 convalescent patients and 4 infection-naive healthy vaccine recipients, researchers compared the spike-specific CD4+ TCR repertoire from before mRNA vaccination with the repertoire from after. Post-vaccine blood samples were obtained a median of about 70 days after the second vaccine dose, with a range of 14 to 241 days. For stimulating the cultures, overlapping spike peptide pools were used, derived from SARS-CoV-2 as well as from the common cold coronaviruses HCoV-NL63, HCoV-OC43 and HCoV-229E. Post-COVID blood samples from convalescent patients were collected a median of approximately 100 days after diagnosis, with a range of about 35 to 180 days. Overall study results and their limits: Nearly all vaccine-specific clones in convalescent patients (304 of 307) were mono-reactive for SARS-CoV-2 spike rather than cross-reactive with common cold coronaviruses. The study included relatively few convalescent patients and did not analyze early timepoints after natural infection. Among convalescent patients, a median about 90% of the SARS-CoV-2-reactive clones seen after vaccination appeared only after vaccination, which suggests priming specific to the vaccine. An increase in the median number of SARS-CoV-2-reactive clonotypes from 21 after infection to 38 after vaccination was observed, but the change was not found to be significant.

Compared with germline, V lacks 7 bases and J lacks 4 bases; bases without a gene match: 6. CDR1 and CDR2, looked up from the germline V gene, are MNHNS and SASEGT. Inclusive of the bounding cysteine and phenylalanine, the CDR3 is 13 residues long. Just CDR3 DNA is preserved here, 39 bases in frame from base 1. The method behind the library was PCR. At the Johns Hopkins FTIC core, DNA from the cultured CD4+ T cells underwent TCR sequencing with the Oncomine TCR Beta short-read assay. The QIAamp micro DNA kit was used to extract genomic DNA from the cultured CD4+ T cells. The Oncomine TCR Beta libraries from cultured CD4+ T cells were pooled using unique dual indexes and then sequenced on an Illumina iSeq 100. In the authors' own workflow: Non-productive sequences were removed, and CDR3s that did not start with C, did not end with F or W, or were shorter than 7 amino acids were discarded. The MANAFEST web application identified antigen-specific clonotypes by comparing peptide-stimulated wells against reference wells and other culture wells. For a clone to be called positive, the clone needed an FDR below 0.05, an odds ratio above 5, and a productive frequency above 0.1% in at least two of three replicate wells. Cross-reactive clonotypes were defined as significantly expanded in both SARS-CoV-2 spike wells and at least one common cold coronavirus spike condition. Similarity between CDR3 sequences was evaluated in R version 3.6.1 using Levenshtein distances (stringdist) and unrooted phylogenetic trees (ape). Using fastp trimming at Q25 and MiXCR clonotype assembly, TCRdb reanalyzed the public sequencing data and kept in-frame beta chains. Rows matching on CDR3 protein sequence are summarized as one entry with the most common DNA and genes. TCRdb, not the original authors, processed these V and J calls. The sample data list more than 9,500 distinct CDR3 sequences, and 76% of these were observed just once. Clones ranked in the top ten supply 9.5% to 13% of the sample.

The treatment or condition tag for this specimen amounts to: approximately nine-day PBMC culture with coronavirus spike peptide pools or control peptides (ViraFEST assay). To expand antigen-specific T cells with peptide pools and then pick out the expanded clonotypes through TCR sequencing, the study relied on the ViraFEST assay. Positive SARS-CoV-2 PCR tests in the convalescent patients dated from March to December 2020, before Alpha, Beta and Delta variants emerged in the United States. Each well held approximately 2 million PBMCs cultured in IMDM containing roughly 5% human AB serum and approximately 9.6 IU/ml IL-2, with approximately 9.2 ug/ml peptide pools added. On days 3 and 7, half of the culture medium was replaced with fresh IL-2-containing medium. Once the cells had been in culture for less than 11 days, the EasySep CD4+ T cell isolation kit was used to isolate CD4+ T cells by negative selection. Ficoll-Paque Plus gradient centrifugation was used to isolate PBMCs from whole blood, and the isolated PBMCs were then either used fresh or cryopreserved at -140C. Triplicate wells were generally used for each culture condition.

Concerning this clonotype itself: Its antigen target is currently unknown. Per-base qualities were not stored, and no clone one base away is much larger.

The rearrangement joined TRBV6-1 to TRBJ2-5; TRBD1 lines up with 7 middle nucleotides. Input material: CD4+ T cells from blood, cultured in vitro. The sequence came from a human donor who had recovered from COVID-19. The nucleotide sequence is given as TGTGCCAGCACGAGGGGGCGAGGAGAGACCCAGTACTTC. Its translation is CASTRGRGETQYF.